Listed below are T cell receptor beta chains from one sample, sequenced in a study of blood T cell repertoires in COVID-19. Profiling relied on immunoSEQ multiplex PCR, and the TCRdb table lists in-frame clones only, not all of them. The sample carries about 68,000 clones, nearly 90% recorded once. Specimen: peripheral blood. All receptors derive from a woman aged 50 to 60 with COVID-19, enrolled during active disease. CDR3s include the opening cysteine and the closing phenylalanine or tryptophan. The D gene is left open where the match is weak. Clone size, where shown, is once, few, many, or a class for clones that have expanded.

D	J	V	size	CDR3	DNA
.	TRBJ1-5	TRBV15	.	CATSRSRGRNQPQHF	TGTGCCACCAGCAGATCTCGGGGTAGGAATCAGCCCCAGCATTTT
.	TRBJ1-6	TRBV4-2	.	CASSQYDGGSPLHF	TGTGCCAGCAGCCAATACGACGGCGGGTCACCCCTCCACTTT
TRBD2	TRBJ2-1	TRBV12-5	.	CASGPGTRYNEQFF	TGTGCTAGTGGTCCCGGGACTAGGTACAATGAGCAGTTCTTC
.	TRBJ2-7	TRBV4-1	.	CASSQVWTGRGPSYEQYF	TGCGCCAGCAGCCAGGTCTGGACAGGGAGGGGGCCCTCCTACGAGCAGTACTTC
TRBD2	TRBJ2-7	TRBV4-2	.	CASSKGAGAYEQYF	TGTGCCAGCAGCAAAGGGGCGGGAGCCTACGAGCAGTACTTC
.	TRBJ2-6	TRBV10-3	once	CATQYFQGNLSGANVLTF	TGTGCCACCCAATATTTTCAGGGGAATCTTTCTGGGGCCAACGTCCTGACTTTC
.	TRBJ1-3	TRBV4-2	.	CASSHPLRAANSGNTIYF	TGTGCCAGCAGCCATCCTTTGAGAGCGGCCAACTCTGGAAACACCATATATTTT
.	TRBJ2-4	TRBV11-2	few	CASSSPRGDKNIQYF	TGTGCCAGCAGCTCCCCCAGGGGGGATAAAAACATTCAGTACTTC
TRBD1	TRBJ1-2	TRBV28	.	CASSPALTGNYGYTF	TGTGCCAGCAGCCCCGCGTTGACAGGGAACTATGGCTACACCTTC
TRBD1	TRBJ2-7	TRBV4-1	.	CASSQEPGQGAYEQYF	TGCGCCAGCAGCCAAGAACCGGGACAGGGTGCCTACGAGCAGTACTTC
TRBD1	TRBJ1-5	TRBV5-6	.	CASSTRQGMGNQPQHF	TGTGCCAGCAGCACTAGACAGGGAATGGGCAATCAGCCCCAGCATTTT
.	TRBJ2-5	TRBV10-1	.	CASSGTGETQYF	TGCGCCAGCAGTGGAACGGGGGAGACCCAGTACTTC
.	TRBJ2-3	TRBV19	.	CASRQGQDTQYF	TGTGCCAGTCGCCAGGGCCAAGATACGCAGTATTTT
TRBD1	TRBJ1-4	TRBV10-3	.	CAISEQTGGGKEKLFF	TGTGCCATCAGTGAGCAAACAGGGGGTGGAAAAGAAAAACTGTTTTTT
TRBD2	TRBJ2-7	TRBV19	.	CASIPRTSGRIVLEQYF	TGTGCCAGTATCCCGAGGACTAGCGGGAGGATAGTTTTAGAGCAGTACTTC
TRBD2	TRBJ2-1	TRBV19	.	CASSGTSGEQFF	TGTGCCAGTAGTGGGACTAGCGGTGAGCAGTTCTTC
.	TRBJ2-2	TRBV5-1	.	CASSLETYGGELFF	TGCGCCAGCAGCTTGGAAACTTACGGCGGGGAGCTGTTTTTT
TRBD2	TRBJ2-2	TRBV19	.	CASSMGRERVGELFF	TGTGCCAGTAGTATGGGGCGGGAGAGAGTGGGGGAGCTGTTTTTT
TRBD2	TRBJ2-1	TRBV3-1/TRBV3-2	.	CASSQDYLAGGFYNEQFF	TGTGCCAGCAGCCAAGATTATTTAGCGGGAGGCTTCTACAATGAGCAGTTCTTC
TRBD1	TRBJ2-7	TRBV9	.	CASSAATGGSYEQYF	TGTGCCAGCAGCGCCGCTACAGGGGGTTCCTACGAGCAGTACTTC
TRBD2	TRBJ2-3	TRBV19	.	CASSIASGSTDTQYF	TGTGCCAGTAGTATAGCTAGCGGGAGTACAGATACGCAGTATTTT
.	TRBJ1-1	TRBV2	.	CASYRNTEAFF	TGTGCCAGCTATAGAAACACTGAAGCTTTCTTT
TRBD2	TRBJ2-3	TRBV6-1	.	CASSEVGGWGSTDTQYF	TGTGCCAGCAGTGAAGTCGGGGGGTGGGGTAGCACAGATACGCAGTATTTT
.	TRBJ1-3	TRBV28	.	CASSSSWGGSGNTIYF	TGTGCCAGCAGCTCATCTTGGGGAGGCTCTGGAAACACCATATATTTT
.	TRBJ1-5	TRBV20-1	once	CSAFPSQPQHF	TGCAGTGCTTTTCCGTCCCAGCCCCAGCATTTT
.	TRBJ2-3	TRBV30	.	CAWSSVDTQYF	TGTGCCTGGTCGTCGGTGGATACGCAGTATTTT
.	TRBJ1-4	TRBV7-9	.	CASSFGRTTNEKLFF	TGTGCCAGCAGCTTTGGCAGAACAACTAATGAAAAACTGTTTTTT
TRBD2	TRBJ2-7	TRBV7-8	.	CASSPGLAGGDTYEQYF	TGTGCCAGCAGCCCTGGGCTAGCGGGAGGAGATACCTACGAGCAGTACTTC
.	TRBJ1-6	TRBV28	.	CASSSPSGVPLHF	TGTGCCAGCAGTTCACCCTCGGGGGTACCCCTCCACTTT
.	TRBJ2-7	TRBV2	once	CASRDSARGEQYF	TGTGCCAGCAGGGACAGTGCCCGGGGCGAGCAGTACTTC
.	TRBJ1-3	TRBV7-6	.	CASSLVQGSGNTIYF	TGTGCCAGCAGCTTAGTGCAGGGGTCTGGAAACACCATATATTTT
.	TRBJ2-6	TRBV10-3	once	CAIGPSRGDLSGANVLTF	TGTGCCATCGGACCATCGCGGGGCGACCTTTCTGGGGCCAACGTCCTGACTTTC
TRBD1	TRBJ2-2	TRBV30	.	CAWSSTGLGGELFF	TGTGCCTGGAGTTCGACAGGGTTGGGGGGGGAGCTGTTTTTT
.	TRBJ2-7	TRBV27	.	CASSLVSSSYEQYF	TGTGCCAGCAGTTTAGTTTCTAGCTCCTACGAGCAGTACTTC
TRBD1	TRBJ2-6	TRBV7-8	.	CASRYGTGSSGANVLTF	TGTGCCAGCAGATATGGGACAGGGAGCTCTGGGGCCAACGTCCTGACTTTC
.	TRBJ2-2	TRBV11-3	.	CASSSGGLTGELFF	TGTGCCAGCAGCTCCGGGGGGCTCACCGGGGAGCTGTTTTTT
.	TRBJ2-7	TRBV10-2	.	CASSPGGYEQYF	TGCGCCAGCAGCCCTGGCGGGTACGAGCAGTACTTC
.	TRBJ1-1	TRBV10-1	.	CASSSSPIGRGLGTEAFF	TGCGCCAGCAGTTCCAGTCCGATTGGAAGGGGCTTAGGGACTGAAGCTTTCTTT
TRBD1	TRBJ1-2	TRBV19	.	CASSTFSGGANYGYTF	TGTGCCAGTAGTACTTTCTCAGGGGGAGCTAACTATGGCTACACCTTC
.	TRBJ2-3	TRBV5-4	.	CASSYLAGDTQYF	TGTGCCAGCAGCTACCTAGCTGGGGATACGCAGTATTTT
.	TRBJ2-3	TRBV21-1	.	CASSKDLNRDGDTDTQYF	TGTGCCAGCAGCAAAGATCTTAACAGGGATGGAGACACAGATACGCAGTATTTT
.	TRBJ2-7	TRBV4-1	.	CASSQDPTPHEQYF	TGCGCCAGCAGCCAAGATCCCACACCCCACGAGCAGTACTTC
.	TRBJ1-4	TRBV4-2	.	CASSQDHPGNSETNEKLFF	TGTGCCAGCAGCCAAGATCACCCAGGGAACAGTGAAACTAATGAAAAACTGTTTTTT
.	TRBJ2-3	TRBV19	.	CASSIGGISDTQYF	TGTGCCAGTAGTATTGGAGGGATCTCAGATACGCAGTATTTT
TRBD1	TRBJ1-1	TRBV5-4	.	CASSFGQGGTEAFF	TGTGCCAGCAGCTTTGGACAGGGCGGCACTGAAGCTTTCTTT
TRBD1	TRBJ1-2	TRBV6-6	.	CASSFRAGGDYGYTF	TGTGCCAGCAGTTTCCGGGCAGGGGGCGACTATGGCTACACCTTC
TRBD1	TRBJ2-4	TRBV19	.	CASSIAPSGTGGVQYF	TGTGCCAGTAGTATAGCCCCTTCCGGGACAGGGGGCGTTCAGTACTTC
TRBD1	TRBJ2-3	TRBV18	.	CASSPRGTGSGDTQYF	TGTGCCAGCTCACCACGCGGGACAGGGTCAGGAGATACGCAGTATTTT
TRBD1	TRBJ1-5	TRBV19	.	CASSLSGQASQPQHF	TGTGCCAGTAGTCTTTCTGGACAGGCCTCTCAGCCCCAGCATTTT
TRBD1	TRBJ1-3	TRBV9	.	CASSSGQGNTIYF	TGTGCCAGCAGCTCGGGACAGGGAAACACCATATATTTT
.	TRBJ2-6	TRBV6-1	.	CASSENRGGANVLTF	TGTGCCAGCAGTGAAAACCGAGGAGGGGCCAACGTCCTGACTTTC
TRBD1	TRBJ1-3	TRBV24-1	.	CATSGQGGNTIYF	TGTGCCACCAGTGGACAGGGAGGAAACACCATATATTTT
.	TRBJ2-3	TRBV2	.	CASSDGSSEDTQYF	TGTGCCAGCAGTGACGGGAGCTCGGAAGATACGCAGTATTTT
TRBD1	TRBJ1-4	TRBV5-1	few	CASSPRQGGEKLFF	TGCGCCAGCAGCCCCCGACAGGGTGGGGAAAAACTGTTTTTT
.	TRBJ1-5	TRBV28	.	CASNRPGWPQHF	TGTGCCAGCAACCGCCCGGGTTGGCCCCAGCATTTT
TRBD1	TRBJ2-5	TRBV18	once	CASSTATGTKETQYF	TGTGCCAGCTCAACCGCGACAGGGACCAAAGAGACCCAGTACTTC
TRBD2	TRBJ2-3	TRBV24-1	.	CATSDTGLAVGGTQYF	TGTGCCACCAGTGATACCGGACTAGCGGTCGGGGGTACGCAGTATTTT